The source of this T cell receptor (beta chain) is a study of blood T cell repertoires in COVID-19. Study in general: The United States, Italy and Spain supplied acute and convalescent COVID-19 samples.

In the original analysis: Amplification with reference gene primers provided the estimates of nucleated cell counts. Assay: immunoSEQ multiplex PCR; the TCRdb copy retains only in-frame clones and omits some. V, J and clone size reflect that table, while D and trimming were determined from the DNA. The data contain 130,000 or so clones, around three quarters of them singletons. This clone occurred once. Per the germline V gene, CDR1 is MNHEY and CDR2 is SVGAGI. This CDR3 is built from 14 residues. V was trimmed by 7 bases and J by 5 bases, leaving 16 bases between them. The sequencing sample was made of peripheral blood. This chain connects TRBV6-5 to TRBJ2-3, with D perhaps matching TRBD1 (5 bases). This TCR came from a human donor in a cohort sampled during active COVID-19. In nucleotides, the CDR3 is TGTGCCAGCACTTGGGGCGCGCAGGGAGATACGCAGTATTTT. It specifies CASTWGAQGDTQYF.